These 9 T cell receptor beta chains were sequenced from one sample in a study of Graves' ophthalmopathy and Graves' hyperthyroidism. TCR beta CDR3 regions were amplified from RNA transcripts. RT-PCR in the first round used HTBI primers; a second-round multiplex PCR followed. TCRdb used MiXCR to reprocess the multiplex PCR reads, holding one entry per CDR3 protein. The sample yields some 350,000 distinct CDR3 sequences, 17% seen once. Sequenced input: peripheral blood. Receptor source: an adult woman with stable Graves' hyperthyroidism.

This clonotype was found many times. The chain is built from TRBV20-1 and TRBJ1-1; TRBD1 aligns across 9 bases. J was trimmed by 9 bases and V by 0 bases; bases with no gene match: 5. CDR3 length: 13 amino acids. Germline V gene lookup returns CDR1 DFQATT and CDR2 SNEGSKA (reference sequence). The CDR3 DNA follows: TGCAGTGCTAGAGAGGGCGGGACAGGGCAAGCTTTCTTT. It specifies CSAREGGTGQAFF.

This clonotype was seen ten or more times. V gene TRBV6-5 combines with J gene TRBJ1-4; D gene uncertain. The germline CDR1 and CDR2 sequences are MNHEY and SVGAGI. The CDR3 totals 13 residues. V shed 6 bases and J shed 7 bases, with 12 bases lying between them. The DNA for the CDR3 is TGTGCCAGCAGGCCTGAAGTGGCTGAAAAACTGTTTTTT. This sequence encodes CASRPEVAEKLFF.

This clonotype was recorded many times. This chain connects TRBV4-1 to TRBJ2-5; D is possibly TRBD2 (6 bases). This CDR3 contains 15 residues. Germline values: CDR1 MGHRA, CDR2 YSYEKL. Between the trimmed V and J ends, which lost 2 bases and 2 bases, there was a span of 12 bases. The CDR3 nucleotides read TGCGCCAGCAGCCAACTGGGACTCGTTCAAGAGACCCAGTACTTC. Translation gives CASSQLGLVQETQYF.

On this clonotype itself: The junction differs from germline at one of its ends, possibly a read error. The chain carries TRBV6-5 and TRBJ1-1; perhaps TRBD1 as D (6 bases). This CDR3 has 15 amino acids. Germline V gives CDR1 MNHEY, CDR2 SVGAGI. This CDR3 reads CASSYGQTLNTEALF. The CDR3 DNA follows: TGTGCCAGCAGTTACGGACAGACTCTCAACACTGAAGCGTTATTT.

Ten or more counts support this clonotype. CDR3 sequence reads: CAISELSGSVSEQYF. In DNA form, the CDR3 reads TGTGCCATCAGTGAGCTCAGCGGGAGCGTCAGCGAGCAGTACTTC. The chain carries TRBV10-3 and TRBJ2-7, with 8 bases matching TRBD2. The CDR3 sequence is 15 residues long. J gave up 6 bases and V 2 bases, and 9 bases lay outside the gene matches. Germline loops: CDR1 ENHRY, CDR2 SYGVKD.

There are many counts of this clonotype. The V gene is TRBV19, the J gene TRBJ2-7, with D unresolved. Trimming removed 0 bases at V and 2 bases at J, with 8 bases between. In germline, CDR1 is LNHDA, CDR2 SQIVND (reference sequence). CDR3 size: 14 residues. The CDR3 region has the DNA TGTGCCAGTAGTATAGACGGCCTGACCTACGAGCAGTACTTC. It yields the protein CASSIDGLTYEQYF.

This clonotype was seen many times. The chain carries TRBV27 and TRBJ2-2; the D gene is possibly TRBD1 (5 bases). This CDR3 is 13 amino acids long. Germline lookup yields CDR1 MNHEY and CDR2 SMNVEV (reference sequence). The V end lost 6 bases, the J end lost 5 bases, and 10 bases lay between the germline ends. CDR3 sequence: CASRPTGTGELFF. The CDR3 DNA reads TGTGCCAGCAGACCTACAGGTACCGGGGAGCTGTTTTTT.

This clonotype was seen ten or more times. The chain links TRBV2 to TRBJ2-7, with 12 bases that match TRBD1. This CDR3 has 14 amino acids. The junction had 9 bases not matched to a gene; V was cut back by 8 bases and J by 7 bases. The germline V gene has CDR1 SNHLY and CDR2 FYNNEI. Here the CDR3 DNA reads TGTGCCAGCTCGCCGGGACAGGGGGCGCGAGAGCAGTACTTC. As protein: CASSPGQGAREQYF.

This clonotype was observed many times. V usage is TRBV12-3 or TRBV12-4 and J usage is TRBJ2-7, with D possibly TRBD1 on 6 matching bases. Trimming took off 5 bases at V and 3 bases at J, with 8 bases between the two ends. The CDR3 totals 12 residues. For the CDR3, the DNA is TGTGCCAGCAGTCCAGGGGACTACGAGCAGTACTTC. This gives the protein CASSPGDYEQYF.